This is a list of T cell receptor beta chains from one sample in a study of T-cell reconstitution after alpha-beta-depleted transplantation in children. Each CDR3 protein is one row after TCRdb ran MiXCR on the PCR reads. This sample has hundreds of thousands of distinct CDR3 sequences, with roughly a tenth found just once. The sequencing used PBMCs, collected before TCRalphabeta/CD19-depleted stem cell transplant. All receptors come from a child under two years old with acute myeloid leukemia, due to receive a stem cell transplant. Both conserved end residues are part of each CDR3. D genes are given only for firm matches. Part of the rows lack a size; the others show once, few, many or a class for expanded clones.

d_call,j_call,cdr3_length,clone_size,v_call,cdr3_aa,cdr3_nt
-,TRBJ2-5,15,few,TRBV5-1,CASSLGEGTAETQYF,TGCGCCAGCAGCTTGGGAGAGGGGACGGCCGAGACCCAGTACTTC
-,TRBJ2-1,14,-,TRBV18,CASSPGGAYNEQFF,TGTGCCAGCTCACCAGGGGGCGCCTACAATGAGCAGTTCTTC
TRBD2,TRBJ2-1,14,many,TRBV11-2,CASSLPGLAGRKFF,TGTGCCAGCAGCTTACCCGGACTAGCGGGAAGAAAGTTCTTC
-,TRBJ2-7,13,many,TRBV12-3/TRBV12-4,CASSPTQTYEQYF,TGTGCCAGCAGTCCAACTCAGACCTACGAGCAGTACTTC
TRBD1,TRBJ1-2,12,-,TRBV7-2,CASSSRTGANTF,TGTGCCAGCAGCTCGCGGACAGGGGCTAACACCTTC
TRBD1,TRBJ2-3,13,many,TRBV12-3/TRBV12-4,CASTQGDTDTQYF,TGTGCCAGCACGCAGGGGGACACAGATACGCAGTATTTT
-,TRBJ2-1,13,few,TRBV7-3,CASSLNGNNEQFF,TGTGCCAGCAGCTTAAACGGAAACAATGAGCAGTTCTTC
-,TRBJ2-7,16,-,TRBV10-1,CASSEPNNGLAYEQYF,TGCGCCAGCAGTGAGCCGAACAATGGACTCGCCTACGAGCAGTACTTC
-,TRBJ1-3,13,many,TRBV7-3,CASSLRGGNTIYF,TGTGCCAGCAGCTTACGAGGGGGAAACACCATATATTTT
-,TRBJ2-7,15,many,TRBV4-3,CASSQGLPAAYEQYF,TGCGCCAGCAGCCAAGGACTTCCAGCGGCCTACGAGCAGTACTTC
TRBD1,TRBJ1-2,15,many,TRBV12-3/TRBV12-4,CASSPFSGTEDGYTF,TGTGCCAGCAGTCCTTTTTCCGGGACAGAGGATGGCTACACCTTC
-,TRBJ2-7,11,few,TRBV12-3/TRBV12-4,CASSFGTEQYF,TGTGCCAGCAGTTTCGGCACCGAGCAGTACTTC
-,TRBJ2-3,13,many,TRBV9,CASSPQVSDTQYF,TGTGCCAGCAGCCCCCAGGTCTCAGATACGCAGTATTTT
TRBD2,TRBJ2-3,18,many,TRBV7-3,CASSLYGATAGGTDTQYF,TGTGCCAGCAGCTTATACGGAGCAACAGCGGGGGGCACAGATACGCAGTATTTT
TRBD1,TRBJ2-1,12,many,TRBV20-1,CSASEQGDEQFF,TGCAGTGCTAGCGAGCAGGGGGATGAGCAGTTCTTC
TRBD1,TRBJ2-7,14,many,TRBV20-1,CSAFRTGQAYEQYF,TGCAGTGCTTTTCGAACGGGACAGGCCTACGAGCAGTACTTC
TRBD1,TRBJ1-5,15,many,TRBV7-9,CASSQQGPSNQPQHF,TGTGCCAGCAGCCAACAGGGGCCAAGCAATCAGCCCCAGCATTTT
-,TRBJ2-5,15,-,TRBV14,CASSQKWARQETQYF,TGTGCCAGCAGCCAAAAATGGGCCAGGCAAGAGACCCAGTACTTC
-,TRBJ2-5,15,many,TRBV20-1,CSARDHQRYYRTQYF,TGCAGTGCCAGGGACCACCAACGATATTACCGGACCCAGTACTTC
-,TRBJ2-3,14,few,TRBV18,CASSPFDQGDTQYF,TGTGCCAGCTCACCATTTGACCAGGGGGATACGCAGTATTTT
TRBD2,TRBJ2-2,15,many,TRBV11-2,CASSFARGGDGELFF,TGTGCCAGCAGCTTTGCACGGGGGGGCGACGGGGAGCTGTTTTTT
TRBD2,TRBJ2-7,15,many,TRBV3-1,CASSLGLAVVYEQYF,TGTGCCAGCAGCCTCGGACTAGCGGTCGTCTACGAGCAGTACTTC
-,TRBJ2-7,14,few,TRBV28,CASSLRRVGNEQYF,TGTGCCAGCAGTTTACGGAGAGTTGGGAACGAGCAGTACTTC
-,TRBJ1-2,14,many,TRBV20-1,CSAPRGGTNYGYTF,TGCAGTGCCCCGAGAGGGGGAACTAACTATGGCTACACCTTC
TRBD2,TRBJ2-7,18,many,TRBV15,CATSRTSGTSGRGYEQYF,TGTGCCACCAGCAGAACGTCCGGGACTAGCGGGAGAGGCTACGAGCAGTACTTC
-,TRBJ2-2,12,many,TRBV20-1,CSAGSLTGELFF,TGCAGTGCTGGGTCTCTCACCGGGGAGCTGTTTTTT
-,TRBJ2-3,17,-,TRBV29-1,CSVEVAWGGLTTDTQYF,TGCAGCGTTGAAGTGGCGTGGGGGGGCTTGACCACAGATACGCAGTATTTT
TRBD1,TRBJ2-7,13,many,TRBV20-1,CSVPTGAFNEQYF,TGCAGTGTCCCGACAGGGGCGTTTAACGAGCAGTACTTC
-,TRBJ2-5,13,many,TRBV12-3/TRBV12-4,CASRRRGSETQYF,TGTGCCAGCAGGCGGAGGGGAAGTGAGACCCAGTACTTC
-,TRBJ2-1,15,many,TRBV20-1,CSARDPQNSYNEQFF,TGCAGTGCTAGAGACCCTCAGAACTCCTACAATGAGCAGTTCTTC
-,TRBJ2-6,16,many,TRBV10-3,CAISESGESGANVLTF,TGTGCCATCAGTGAGTCCGGAGAGTCCGGGGCCAACGTCCTGACTTTC
TRBD1,TRBJ2-7,14,-,TRBV7-9,CASSSTGGSYEQYF,TGTGCCAGCAGCTCCACAGGGGGCTCCTACGAGCAGTACTTC
-,TRBJ2-1,15,few,TRBV24-1,CATSDYEGRYNEQFF,TGTGCCACCAGTGATTATGAGGGGCGGTACAATGAGCAGTTCTTC
TRBD1,TRBJ2-7,14,many,TRBV7-2,CASSLGDSSYEQYF,TGTGCCAGCAGCCTCGGGGACAGCTCCTACGAGCAGTACTTC
-,TRBJ1-1,14,many,TRBV25-1,CASSEVGGTVGAFF,TGTGCCAGCAGTGAAGTTGGTGGAACCGTCGGAGCTTTCTTT
-,TRBJ1-1,14,many,TRBV7-2,CASSLSRIHTEAFF,TGTGCCAGCAGCTTATCACGTATACACACTGAAGCTTTCTTT
-,TRBJ2-7,13,many,TRBV5-1,CASSGRVAGQQYF,TGCGCCAGCAGTGGCAGGGTGGCGGGGCAGCAGTACTTC
TRBD1,TRBJ2-3,15,-,TRBV20-1,CSARDPGTGIDTQYF,TGCAGTGCTAGAGATCCCGGGACAGGGATAGATACGCAGTATTTT
-,TRBJ2-1,16,many,TRBV7-8,CASSLVDGRGLDEQFF,TGTGCCAGCAGCTTAGTAGATGGGAGAGGGTTAGATGAGCAGTTCTTC
-,TRBJ2-3,14,many,TRBV7-9,CASSPLWGADTQYF,TGTGCCAGCAGCCCTTTGTGGGGGGCAGATACGCAGTATTTT
-,TRBJ2-5,12,many,TRBV15,CATSSGAETQYF,TGTGCCACCAGCAGTGGGGCAGAGACCCAGTACTTC
TRBD2,TRBJ2-1,15,many,TRBV12-3/TRBV12-4,CASKLSSGRGNEQFF,TGTGCCAGCAAGCTCTCTAGCGGGAGGGGGAATGAGCAGTTCTTC
-,TRBJ2-1,15,many,TRBV6-5,CASSYARGGYNEQFF,TGTGCCAGCAGTTACGCCAGGGGAGGGTACAATGAGCAGTTCTTC
TRBD2,TRBJ2-4,16,many,TRBV29-1,CSVERYIAGAKNIQYF,TGCAGCGTTGAAAGGTATATAGCGGGAGCCAAAAACATTCAGTACTTC
-,TRBJ1-4,12,many,TRBV29-1,CSGKANNEKLFF,TGCAGCGGGAAGGCGAATAATGAAAAACTGTTTTTT
-,TRBJ2-5,14,-,TRBV30,CAWNDGTVGGTQYF,TGTGCCTGGAACGACGGGACGGTCGGGGGTACCCAGTACTTC
-,TRBJ2-2,14,-,TRBV28,CASLPQGAAGELFF,TGTGCCAGCCTCCCCCAAGGGGCTGCCGGGGAGCTGTTTTTT
TRBD2,TRBJ2-7,15,many,TRBV20-1,CSARGLAGRLYEQYF,TGCAGTGCTAGGGGACTAGCGGGGCGCCTCTACGAGCAGTACTTC
TRBD1,TRBJ2-7,13,many,TRBV7-2,CASSAGGSYEQYF,TGTGCCAGCAGCGCAGGGGGCTCCTACGAGCAGTACTTC
-,TRBJ2-2,18,many,TRBV5-5,CASSSWIDAGANTGELFF,TGTGCCAGCAGCTCCTGGATTGATGCGGGGGCCAACACCGGGGAGCTGTTTTTT
TRBD2,TRBJ2-7,15,many,TRBV4-1,CASSQTAGLSYEQYF,TGCGCCAGCAGCCAAACAGCGGGACTCTCCTACGAGCAGTACTTC
-,TRBJ2-7,14,many,TRBV5-5,CASTSGVGVYEQYF,TGTGCCAGCACCTCAGGGGTTGGGGTCTACGAGCAGTACTTC
TRBD1,TRBJ1-6,17,-,TRBV7-6,CASSSRGGAGFNSPLHF,TGTGCCAGCAGCTCCAGGGGGGGGGCCGGGTTTAATTCACCCCTCCACTTT